A selection of T cell receptor beta chains follows, all from one sample in a study of T cell responses to AZD1222 COVID-19 vaccine. Profiling relied on immunoSEQ multiplex PCR, and the TCRdb table lists in-frame clones only, not all of them. The table lists 200,000 or so clones, roughly 92% of them singletons. Sample: peripheral blood, taken 28 days after the second AZD1222 dose. These receptors all stem from an adult who received the AZD1222 COVID-19 vaccine. Both conserved end residues are part of each CDR3. Each record gives: J gene, clone size, V gene, D gene, CDR3 protein, CDR3 DNA. The D gene is left open where the match is weak. The size entry is marked missing in some rows and otherwise reads once, few, many or a size class.

TRBJ2-7 few TRBV4-2 NA CASSQDTGGREQYF TGTGCCAGCAGCCAAGATACAGGAGGGAGAGAGCAGTACTTC
TRBJ1-5 NA TRBV14 NA CASSQDMDHPQHF TGTGCCAGCAGCCAAGATATGGACCACCCCCAGCATTTT
TRBJ1-2 NA TRBV15 NA CATSSPLNRVSNGYTF TGTGCCACCAGCAGCCCCCTAAACAGGGTCTCCAACGGCTACACCTTC
TRBJ1-1 NA TRBV10-3 NA CAISVGPEAFF TGTGCCATCAGTGTCGGTCCTGAAGCTTTCTTT
TRBJ2-7 once TRBV6-5 NA CASSYSAGSPYEQYF TGTGCCAGCAGTTACTCGGCAGGGTCTCCCTACGAGCAGTACTTC
TRBJ1-2 few TRBV6-5 TRBD1 CASRPDRRGGYTF TGTGCCAGCAGACCGGACAGGAGAGGAGGCTACACCTTC
TRBJ1-4 NA TRBV18 NA CASSQGPIRLLFF TGTGCCAGCTCACAGGGGCCAATAAGGTTACTGTTTTTT
TRBJ2-7 NA TRBV4-1 TRBD2 CASSHRSSGGTKSYNEQYF TGCGCCAGCAGCCATAGATCTAGCGGGGGGACGAAATCGTACAACGAGCAGTACTTC
TRBJ2-3 NA TRBV14 TRBD2 CASSQAIGSGGPLLRDTQYF TGTGCCAGCAGCCAAGCCATAGGTAGCGGGGGTCCCCTCCTCCGGGATACGCAGTATTTT
TRBJ1-1 NA TRBV27 NA CASRQDTEAFF TGTGCCAGCCGACAGGACACTGAAGCTTTCTTT
TRBJ2-7 NA TRBV28 NA CASQTGTATYEQYF TGTGCCAGCCAGACCGGGACGGCTACCTACGAGCAGTACTTC
TRBJ1-4 NA TRBV6-5 NA CASSFTEGNEKLFF TGTGCCAGCAGCTTCACTGAGGGTAATGAAAAACTGTTTTTT
TRBJ2-1 NA TRBV3-1/TRBV3-2 NA CASSQGVEPRGQFF TGTGCCAGCAGCCAAGGAGTCGAGCCTCGGGGGCAGTTCTTC
TRBJ2-7 NA TRBV19 TRBD2 CASSINGLAGGLSYEQYF TGTGCCAGTAGTATTAACGGACTAGCGGGGGGCCTCTCCTACGAGCAGTACTTC
TRBJ1-2 NA TRBV3-1/TRBV3-2 NA CASSQDNGPGYTF TGTGCCAGCAGCCAAGACAATGGTCCCGGCTACACCTTC
TRBJ2-7 NA TRBV2 TRBD1 CASGSGTGSYEQYF TGTGCCAGCGGGTCCGGGACAGGCTCCTACGAGCAGTACTTC
TRBJ2-1 NA TRBV7-9 NA CASSSQQGGVNEQFF TGTGCCAGCAGCTCTCAGCAGGGGGGAGTAAATGAGCAGTTCTTC
TRBJ2-7 NA TRBV5-8 NA CASSSMGLPANYEQYF TGTGCCAGCAGCTCAATGGGGCTCCCTGCGAACTACGAGCAGTACTTC
TRBJ1-2 NA TRBV5-1 NA CASSLVGPQDGYTF TGCGCCAGCAGCTTGGTTGGTCCGCAAGATGGCTACACCTTC
TRBJ1-1 once TRBV18 NA CASSPQGGNTEAFF TGTGCCAGCTCACCGCAGGGCGGGAACACTGAAGCTTTCTTT
TRBJ2-7 NA TRBV2 TRBD1 CAKRGQLSYEQYF TGTGCCAAGAGGGGACAGCTTTCCTACGAGCAGTACTTC
TRBJ2-5 NA TRBV3-1/TRBV3-2 TRBD2 CASSQWGAGVQETQYF TGTGCCAGCAGCCAATGGGGAGCGGGGGTACAAGAGACCCAGTACTTC
TRBJ1-1 NA TRBV28 NA CASSLGRYGSMNTEAFF TGTGCCAGCAGTCTGGGGCGTTACGGGTCCATGAACACTGAAGCTTTCTTT
TRBJ2-5 NA TRBV6-5 NA CASSYSTRQYQETQYF TGTGCCAGCAGTTACTCTACGCGACAGTACCAAGAGACCCAGTACTTC
TRBJ1-3 NA TRBV11-2 NA CASSSRREGSGNTIYF TGTGCCAGCAGCTCGCGCAGGGAAGGATCTGGAAACACCATATATTTT
TRBJ1-1 NA TRBV2 NA CASKGRMNTEAFF TGTGCCAGCAAGGGACGCATGAACACTGAAGCTTTCTTT
TRBJ1-1 once TRBV7-2 TRBD1 CASSWRTGRAEAFF TGTGCCAGCAGCTGGAGGACAGGGCGAGCTGAAGCTTTCTTT
TRBJ1-3 NA TRBV29-1 NA CSVGDTGGTGNTIYF TGCAGCGTTGGGGACACCGGGGGAACTGGAAACACCATATATTTT
TRBJ2-3 NA TRBV5-6 TRBD2 CASARGASGGRTDTQYF TGTGCCAGCGCCCGGGGAGCTAGCGGGGGCCGCACAGATACGCAGTATTTT
TRBJ1-5 NA TRBV21-1 NA CASSKIAVPIKNRNQPQHF TGTGCCAGCAGCAAAATTGCAGTCCCTATCAAGAATCGCAATCAGCCCCAGCATTTT
TRBJ1-4 NA TRBV6-5 NA CASSYSRRVTEKLFF TGTGCCAGCAGTTACTCGAGGAGGGTTACTGAAAAACTGTTTTTT
TRBJ1-2 NA TRBV5-1 NA CASSQFGRNGYTF TGCGCCAGCAGCCAATTCGGGCGGAATGGCTACACCTTC
TRBJ1-1 few TRBV27 NA CASSPPGDTEAFF TGTGCCAGCAGCCCCCCAGGGGACACTGAAGCTTTCTTT
TRBJ1-5 NA TRBV19 TRBD1 CASSVYRGGSNQPQHF TGTGCCAGTAGTGTCTACAGGGGGGGGAGCAATCAGCCCCAGCATTTT
TRBJ2-7 NA TRBV7-3 NA CASSLIGGRAYEQYF TGTGCCAGCAGCTTAATCGGGGGCCGCGCCTACGAGCAGTACTTC
TRBJ2-2 NA TRBV12-3/TRBV12-4 NA CASSGLFPGELFF TGTGCCAGCTCCGGCCTATTCCCCGGGGAGCTGTTTTTT
TRBJ2-1 once TRBV4-3 TRBD1 CASSYQRTGSNEQFF TGCGCCAGCAGCTACCAACGGACAGGGAGCAATGAGCAGTTCTTC
TRBJ2-1 NA TRBV12-3/TRBV12-4 NA CASSLERVSEQFF TGTGCCAGCAGTTTAGAACGGGTATCTGAGCAGTTCTTC
TRBJ2-1 NA TRBV7-9 NA CASSLDGSRFNEQFF TGTGCCAGCAGCTTAGATGGTAGCAGATTTAATGAGCAGTTCTTC
TRBJ2-5 NA TRBV4-1 NA CASSHVGGGLQETQYF TGCGCCAGCAGCCACGTCGGGGGCGGACTCCAAGAGACCCAGTACTTC
TRBJ1-5 NA TRBV2 NA CASSEEPQPQHF TGTGCCAGCAGTGAAGAACCCCAGCCCCAGCATTTT
TRBJ1-3 NA TRBV9 NA CASTRGLSGNTIYF TGTGCCAGCACTAGGGGTCTCTCTGGAAACACCATATATTTT
TRBJ1-5 NA TRBV5-6 NA CASSLGRLVQPQHF TGTGCCAGCAGCTTAGGCAGGCTGGTTCAGCCCCAGCATTTT
TRBJ1-2 once TRBV19 TRBD1 CASRPVGQNYGYTF TGTGCCAGTAGACCAGTGGGACAGAACTATGGCTACACCTTC
TRBJ2-3 NA TRBV2 TRBD2 CAILPGGRADTQYF TGTGCCATCCTGCCGGGGGGGAGAGCAGATACGCAGTATTTT